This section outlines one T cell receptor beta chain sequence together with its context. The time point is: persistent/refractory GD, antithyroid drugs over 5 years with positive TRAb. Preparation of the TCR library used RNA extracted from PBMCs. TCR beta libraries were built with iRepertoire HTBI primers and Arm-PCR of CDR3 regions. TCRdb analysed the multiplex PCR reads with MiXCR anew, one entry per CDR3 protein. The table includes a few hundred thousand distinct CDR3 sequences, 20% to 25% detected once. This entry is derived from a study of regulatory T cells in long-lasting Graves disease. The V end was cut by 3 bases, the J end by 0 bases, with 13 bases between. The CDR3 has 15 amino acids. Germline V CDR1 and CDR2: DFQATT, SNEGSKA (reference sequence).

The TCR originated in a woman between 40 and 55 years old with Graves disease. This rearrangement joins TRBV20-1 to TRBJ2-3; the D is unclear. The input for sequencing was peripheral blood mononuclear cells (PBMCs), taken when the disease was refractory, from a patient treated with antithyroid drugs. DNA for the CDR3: TGCAGTGCTAGTGATAGGAGCTCCAGCACAGATACGCAGTATTTT. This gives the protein CSASDRSSSTDTQYF.